These 9 T cell receptor beta chains were all obtained from the same sample, sequenced in a study of T-cell memory formation after mild COVID-19. Each CDR3 protein gets one entry after TCRdb re-called the 5' RACE reads with MiXCR. The data show around 440,000 distinct CDR3 sequences, about 20% seen once. Source material: PBMCs or a T cell subset sorted from them (not recorded which). These receptors all come from an adult woman who had mild COVID-19 (a few samples of this study predate the infection). Cell type and time point are not known.

The J gene is TRBJ1-2, the V gene TRBV5-6; 8 positions agree with TRBD1. Germline loops: CDR1 SGHDT, CDR2 YYEEEE. V dropped 4 bases and J dropped 3; count of bases not matched to a gene: 14. The CDR3 extends over 17 amino acids. The CDR3, as DNA: TGTGCCAGCAGCCGTGACAGGGGCGTCTTGATTGACTATGGCTACACCTTC. Its translation is CASSRDRGVLIDYGYTF.

This chain uses TRBV11-2 with TRBJ1-6; D is ambiguous. The ends were cut back, 6 bases at V and 9 bases at J, with 12 bases in the middle. This CDR3 has 13 amino acids. CDR1 and CDR2 from the germline V gene are SGHAT and FQNNGV. The CDR3 protein is CASSPGFISPLHF. DNA of the CDR3: TGTGCCAGCAGTCCCGGATTTATTTCACCCCTCCACTTT.

This clonotype occurred a few times. The genes are TRBV7-9 and TRBJ2-5, with 12 bases that match TRBD2. V was pared by 4 bases and J by 1 base, with 4 bases of the junction left unmatched. Germline loops: CDR1 SEHNR, CDR2 FQNEAQ (reference sequence). CDR3 length: 16 amino acids. The CDR3 region has the DNA TGTGCCAGCAGCTCGACTAGCGGGGGCCTCCAAGAGACCCAGTACTTC. Its translation is CASSSTSGGLQETQYF.

This clonotype was recorded a few times. The chain combines TRBV12-3 or TRBV12-4 with TRBJ2-7; 8 nucleotides line up with TRBD2. This CDR3 comprises 14 residues. With 3 bases clipped from V and 5 bases from J, the junction kept 6 bases outside the gene matches. DNA of the CDR3: TGTGCCAGCAGTTTGGCGGGAGGCGGGCACGAGCAGTACTTC. It specifies CASSLAGGGHEQYF.

The gene calls are TRBV7-6 and TRBJ2-3; 7 positions agree with TRBD2. The V and J ends lost 5 bases and 3 bases, in that order; junction bases with no gene match: 17. Germline CDR1 SGHVS, CDR2 FNYEAQ. The CDR3 runs 18 residues. CDR3: CASSHLAGVGLVTDTQYF. In DNA form, the CDR3 reads TGTGCCAGCAGCCACCTGGCGGGAGTTGGACTGGTTACAGATACGCAGTATTTT.

With respect to this clonotype: One end of the junction fails to match germline, which may point to a read error. The rearrangement links TRBV18 to TRBJ2-6; a weak D match, TRBD2 (5 bases). Germline V lookup: CDR1 KGHSH, CDR2 LQKENI. The CDR3 extends over 20 amino acids. This CDR3 is CAISPPSRTGNVAGANVLTF. CDR3 DNA: TGTGCCATCTCACCACCGTCAAGGACCGGGAATGTGGCTGGGGCCAACGTCCTGACTTTC.

The chain is built from TRBV21-1 and TRBJ2-7; TRBD1, the table's D call, lacks a check against the DNA. TRBV21-1 is marked as a pseudogene. This CDR3 is built from 13 residues. CDR3 loop: CASSRGRGQVQYF. The CDR3 DNA reads as TGTGCCAGCAGCCGGGGGAGGGGGCAAGTGCAGTACTTC.

This clonotype was counted ten times or more. The genes are TRBV25-1 and TRBJ2-5, with D perhaps being TRBD1 or TRBD2 (5 bases each). Trimming left V 6 bases short and J 7 bases short, with 9 bases between. The CDR3 extends over 11 amino acids. CDR1 is MGHDK and CDR2 is SYGVNS in the germline V gene. CDR3 DNA sequence: TGTGCCAGCAGCGGGGCGGGGACCCAGTACTTC. Its protein is CASSGAGTQYF.

The chain links TRBV11-3 to TRBJ2-1, with D unclear. With 6 bases removed from V and 5 bases from J, the gap between germline ends came to 11 bases. Germline V gene lookup returns CDR1 SGHNT and CDR2 YENEEA. CDR3 length equals 13 residues. CDR3 coding DNA: TGTGCCAGCAGAGAAGACTCTCACAATGAGCAGTTCTTC. It codes for CASREDSHNEQFF.